Listed here is a single T cell receptor beta chain. The target antigen is unknown. The record originates from a study of chemoradiotherapy in HPV16-positive cancers. Overall study: Candidate HPV-specific clones and shared TCR motifs came from two HPV16-positive patients. Overall study findings and caveats: During treatment, candidate HPV-specific clones and E7-related motifs expanded in tumor.

TCRdb's table, derived via immunoSEQ multiplex PCR, lists solely in-frame clones and lacks some. The sample contains 25,000 to 35,000 clones, around 87% of which appear only once. Over chemoradiotherapy, repertoires were sampled more than once. The clonotype originates from a human donor with HPV-associated anogenital cancer. Sequences were derived from blood, sampled from a patient who underwent chemoradiotherapy.

For the CDR3, the DNA is TGTGCCAGCTCACCCCCTAGTTCCTACGAGCAGTACTTC. The encoded protein is CASSPPSSYEQYF. This chain links TRBV18 with TRBJ2-7, with unresolved D. Germline V gene lookup returns CDR1 KGHSH and CDR2 LQKENI. The CDR3 totals 13 residues. Between the trimmed V and J ends, which lost 3 bases and 1 base, there was a span of 7 bases. The full variable domain, completed using reference TRBV18 and TRBJ2-7, is NAGVMQNPRHLVRRRGQEARLRCSPMKGHSHVYWYRQLPEEGLKFMVYLQKENIIDESGMPKERFSAEFPKEGPSILRIQQVVRGDSAAYFCASSPPSSYEQYFGPGTRLTVT.